This T cell receptor (beta chain) was retrieved from a study of T cell responses to AZD1222 COVID-19 vaccine. General study results and limits: With two AZD1222 doses given, Spike-specific TCR breadth and depth both rose.

Trimming pared 3 bases from V and 0 bases from J, leaving 14 bases between. This CDR3 has 16 residues. The germline V gene has CDR1 GTSNPN and CDR2 SVGIG (reference sequence). To note about this clone: Its cognate antigen is unknown.

Assay used: immunoSEQ multiplex PCR; TCRdb lists only in-frame clones, some missing. In the table there are 95,000 to 150,000 clones, about 87% of which are singletons. This material consisted of peripheral blood, taken on day 0 of AZD1222 vaccination. The J gene is TRBJ1-4, the V gene TRBV30, with D possibly being TRBD1 (5 bases). The receptor comes from an adult in good health. The CDR3: CAWSQGNLATNEKLFF. The CDR3 DNA follows: TGTGCCTGGAGCCAGGGAAACCTTGCAACTAATGAAAAACTGTTTTTT.